This record concerns one TCR beta chain sequence. Antigen: not known. This sample also contains other DNA sequences that code for the same CDR3. V lost 6 bases, J lost 0 bases, and 3 bases stayed unmatched. The germline V gene has CDR1 MDHEN and CDR2 SYDVKM. This CDR3 has 14 amino acids. This sample is drawn from a study of cytomegalovirus exposure and HLA in healthy donors. Study outcomes and limitations: V segments that were indistinguishable, TRBV6-2 and TRBV6-3 among them, were omitted from analysis. HLA restriction was apparent for most CMV-associated TCR beta chains in a later analysis. Altogether, 150 or so TCR beta chains were recorded as cytomegalovirus-associated. CMV antigen specificity of three CMV-associated chains was confirmed in vitro.

Researchers ran the PCR with 60 Vbeta and 13 Jbeta primers. Sequenced by immunoSEQ multiplex PCR; TCRdb stores in-frame clones only, minus some. This table holds nearly 110,000 clones, more than 60% found once. The chain is built from TRBV28 and TRBJ2-7; 9 nucleotides match TRBD1. This clonotype was obtained from a woman in her 50s in good health and CMV-seropositive. The specimen sequenced was PBMCs. In DNA, the CDR3 is TGTGCCAGCAGGAGACAGGGGGACTCCTACGAGCAGTACTTC. This sequence encodes CASRRQGDSYEQYF.